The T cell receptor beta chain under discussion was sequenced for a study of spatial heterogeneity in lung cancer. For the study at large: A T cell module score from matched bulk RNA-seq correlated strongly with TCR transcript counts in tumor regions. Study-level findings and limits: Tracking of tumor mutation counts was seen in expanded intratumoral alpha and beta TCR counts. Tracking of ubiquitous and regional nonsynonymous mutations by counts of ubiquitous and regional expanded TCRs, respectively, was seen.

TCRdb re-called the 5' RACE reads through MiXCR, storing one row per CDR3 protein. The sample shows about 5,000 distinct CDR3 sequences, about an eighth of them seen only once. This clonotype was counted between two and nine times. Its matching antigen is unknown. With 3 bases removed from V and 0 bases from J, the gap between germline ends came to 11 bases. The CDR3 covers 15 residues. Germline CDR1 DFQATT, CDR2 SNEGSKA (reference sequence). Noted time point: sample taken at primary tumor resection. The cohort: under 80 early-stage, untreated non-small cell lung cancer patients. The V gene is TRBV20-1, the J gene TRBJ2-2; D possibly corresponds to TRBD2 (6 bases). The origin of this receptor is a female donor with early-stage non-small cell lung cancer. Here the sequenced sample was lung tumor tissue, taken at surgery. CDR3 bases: TGCAGTGCTAGGGGGCTAGCGACGAACACCGGGGAGCTGTTTTTT. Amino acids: CSARGLATNTGELFF.